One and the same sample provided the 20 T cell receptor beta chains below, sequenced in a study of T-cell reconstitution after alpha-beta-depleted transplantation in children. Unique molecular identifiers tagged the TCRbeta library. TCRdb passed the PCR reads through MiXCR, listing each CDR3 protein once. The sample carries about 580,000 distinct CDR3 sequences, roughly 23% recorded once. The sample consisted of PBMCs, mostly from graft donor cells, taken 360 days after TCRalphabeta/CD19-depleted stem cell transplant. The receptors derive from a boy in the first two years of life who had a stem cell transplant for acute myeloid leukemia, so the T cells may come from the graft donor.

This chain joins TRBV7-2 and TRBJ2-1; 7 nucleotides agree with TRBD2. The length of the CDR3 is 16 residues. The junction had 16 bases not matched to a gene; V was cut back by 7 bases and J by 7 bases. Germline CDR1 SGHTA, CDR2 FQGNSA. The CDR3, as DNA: TGTGCCAGCACCCGGGCGGGGGTTGGAATCAGGAATGAGCAGTTCTTC. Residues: CASTRAGVGIRNEQFF.

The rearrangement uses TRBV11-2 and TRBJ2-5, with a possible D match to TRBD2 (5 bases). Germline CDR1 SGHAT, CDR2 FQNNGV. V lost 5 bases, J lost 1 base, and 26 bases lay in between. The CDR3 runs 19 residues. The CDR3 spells CASSRADEFSGRSQETQYF. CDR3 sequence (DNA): TGTGCCAGCAGCCGTGCCGACGAGTTCAGCGGACGGAGCCAAGAGACCCAGTACTTC.

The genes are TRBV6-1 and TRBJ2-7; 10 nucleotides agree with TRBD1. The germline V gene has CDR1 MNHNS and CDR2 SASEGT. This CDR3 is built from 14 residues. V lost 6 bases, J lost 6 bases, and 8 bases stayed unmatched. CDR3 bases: TGTGCCAGCAGGTCCGGGACAGGGGCCCCCGAGCAGTACTTC. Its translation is CASRSGTGAPEQYF.

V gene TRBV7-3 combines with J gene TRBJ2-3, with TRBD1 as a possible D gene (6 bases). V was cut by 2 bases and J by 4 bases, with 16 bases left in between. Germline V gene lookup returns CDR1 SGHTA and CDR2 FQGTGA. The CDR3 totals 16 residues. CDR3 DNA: TGTGCCAGCAGCTTAGTAGGGGGTCAGACCTCAGATACGCAGTATTTT. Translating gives CASSLVGGQTSDTQYF.

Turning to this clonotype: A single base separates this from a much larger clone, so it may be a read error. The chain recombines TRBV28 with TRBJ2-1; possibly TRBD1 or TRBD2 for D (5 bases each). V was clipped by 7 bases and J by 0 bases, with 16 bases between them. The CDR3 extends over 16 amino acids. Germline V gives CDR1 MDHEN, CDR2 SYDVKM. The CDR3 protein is CASKIQGPISYNEQFF. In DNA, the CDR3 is TGTGCCAGCAAGATTCAGGGACCCATCTCCTACAATGAGCAGTTCTTC.

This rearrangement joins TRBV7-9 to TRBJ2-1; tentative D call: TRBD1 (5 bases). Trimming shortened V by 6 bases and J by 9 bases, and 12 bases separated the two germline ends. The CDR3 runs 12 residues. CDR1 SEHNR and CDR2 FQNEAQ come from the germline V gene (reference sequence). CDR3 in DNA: TGTGCCAGCAGGTATGGGGCGGCTGAGCAGTTCTTC. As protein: CASRYGAAEQFF.

CDR3: CASSPRTQGTGELFF. The CDR3 DNA reads as TGTGCCAGCAGCCCGAGGACACAGGGGACCGGGGAGCTGTTTTTT. The chain couples TRBV11-3 to TRBJ2-2, with 7 bases that match TRBD1. From germline, CDR1 is SGHNT and CDR2 YENEEA. The CDR3 extends over 15 amino acids. After removal of 5 bases from V and 5 bases from J, the junction contained 8 bases not matched to a gene.

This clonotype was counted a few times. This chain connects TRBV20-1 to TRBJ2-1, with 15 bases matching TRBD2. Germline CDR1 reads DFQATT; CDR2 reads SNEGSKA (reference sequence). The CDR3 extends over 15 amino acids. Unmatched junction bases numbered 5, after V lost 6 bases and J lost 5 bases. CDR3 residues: CSAGTSGGWNNEQFF. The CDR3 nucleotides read TGCAGTGCCGGGACTAGCGGGGGGTGGAACAATGAGCAGTTCTTC.

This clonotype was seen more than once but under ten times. In nucleotides, the CDR3 is TGCGCCAGCAGCTGGACAGGGCCTAACACTGAAGCTTTCTTT. This encodes CASSWTGPNTEAFF. V gene TRBV5-1 combines with J gene TRBJ1-1, with TRBD1 identical over 8 bases. Germline V lookup: CDR1 SGHRS, CDR2 YFSETQ. Trimming removed 3 bases from V and 2 bases from J; junction bases left unmatched: 3. This CDR3 is 14 amino acids long.

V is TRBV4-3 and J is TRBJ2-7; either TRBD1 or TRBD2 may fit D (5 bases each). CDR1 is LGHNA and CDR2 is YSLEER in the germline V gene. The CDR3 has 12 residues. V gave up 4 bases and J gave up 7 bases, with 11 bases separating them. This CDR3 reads CASSRGSGEQYF. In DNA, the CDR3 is TGCGCCAGCAGCCGGGGCTCGGGGGAGCAGTACTTC.

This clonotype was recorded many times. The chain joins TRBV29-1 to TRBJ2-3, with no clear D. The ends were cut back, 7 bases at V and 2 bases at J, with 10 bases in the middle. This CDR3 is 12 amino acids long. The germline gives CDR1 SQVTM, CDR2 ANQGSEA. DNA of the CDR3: TGCAGCGGTGGCAGTCCCACAGATACGCAGTATTTT. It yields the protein CSGGSPTDTQYF.

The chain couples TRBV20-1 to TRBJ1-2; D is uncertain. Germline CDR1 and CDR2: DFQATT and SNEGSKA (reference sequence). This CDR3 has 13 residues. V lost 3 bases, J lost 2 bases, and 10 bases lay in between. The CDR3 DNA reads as TGCAGTGCTAGTAACAGCCTGAACTATGGCTACACCTTC. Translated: CSASNSLNYGYTF.

The CDR3 loop is CAISEFGTGPYGYTF. In DNA form, the CDR3 reads TGTGCCATCAGTGAGTTCGGGACAGGTCCTTATGGCTACACCTTC. The rearrangement uses TRBV10-3 and TRBJ1-2, with TRBD1 matching 8 bases. The junction had 6 bases not matched to a gene; V was cut back by 1 base and J by 5 bases. This CDR3 comprises 15 residues. Germline CDR1 reads ENHRY; CDR2 reads SYGVKD.

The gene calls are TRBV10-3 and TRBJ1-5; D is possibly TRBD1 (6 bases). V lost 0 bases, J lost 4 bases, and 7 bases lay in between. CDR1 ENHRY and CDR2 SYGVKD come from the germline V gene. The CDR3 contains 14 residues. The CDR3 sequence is CAISESGGNQPQHF. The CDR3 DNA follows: TGTGCCATCAGTGAGTCAGGGGGGAATCAGCCCCAGCATTTT.

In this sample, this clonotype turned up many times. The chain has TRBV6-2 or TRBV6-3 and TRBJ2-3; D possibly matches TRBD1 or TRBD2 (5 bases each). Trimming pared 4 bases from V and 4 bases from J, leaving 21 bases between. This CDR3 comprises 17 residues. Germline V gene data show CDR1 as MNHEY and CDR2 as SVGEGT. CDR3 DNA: TGTGCCAGCAGTTTCTGGACCTCAGGGACGGAATCAGATACGCAGTATTTT. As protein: CASSFWTSGTESDTQYF.

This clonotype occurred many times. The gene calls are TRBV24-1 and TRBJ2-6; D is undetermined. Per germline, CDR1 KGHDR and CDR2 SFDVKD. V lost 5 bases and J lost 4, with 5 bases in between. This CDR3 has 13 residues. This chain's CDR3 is CATSGTGANVLTF. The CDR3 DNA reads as TGTGCCACCAGTGGAACCGGGGCCAACGTCCTGACTTTC.

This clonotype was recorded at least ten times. The CDR3 spells CASSEARGTGLKTETQYF. CDR3 DNA sequence: TGTGCCAGCAGTGAAGCGCGAGGTACAGGGCTCAAGACAGAGACCCAGTACTTC. The chain couples TRBV6-1 to TRBJ2-5; the D gene is possibly TRBD1 (6 bases). The CDR3 is 18 residues long. CDR1 and CDR2 from the germline V gene are MNHNS and SASEGT. Trimming took 0 bases from V and 4 from J, leaving 21 bases between them.

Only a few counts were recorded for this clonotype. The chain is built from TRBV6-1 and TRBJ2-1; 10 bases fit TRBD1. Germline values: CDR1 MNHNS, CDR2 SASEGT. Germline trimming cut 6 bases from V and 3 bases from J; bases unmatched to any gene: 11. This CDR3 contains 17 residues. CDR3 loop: CASRGRGGTGVYNEQFF. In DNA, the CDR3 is TGTGCCAGCAGAGGACGGGGAGGGACAGGGGTCTACAATGAGCAGTTCTTC.

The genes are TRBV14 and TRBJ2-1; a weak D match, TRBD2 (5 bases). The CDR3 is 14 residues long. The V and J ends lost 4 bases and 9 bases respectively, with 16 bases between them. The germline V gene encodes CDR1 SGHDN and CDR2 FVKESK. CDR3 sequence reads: CASSPRVRSSEQFF. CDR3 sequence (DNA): TGTGCCAGCAGCCCGAGGGTGAGGTCATCTGAGCAGTTCTTC. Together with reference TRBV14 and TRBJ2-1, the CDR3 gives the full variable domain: EAGVTQFPSHSVIEKGQTVTLRCDPISGHDNLYWYRRVMGKEIKFLLHFVKESKQDESGMPNNRFLAERTGGTYSTLKVQPAELEDSGVYFCASSPRVRSSEQFFGPGTRLTVL.

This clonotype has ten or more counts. Here the CDR3 reads CSAHTEDQETQYF. Written as DNA, the CDR3 is TGCAGTGCCCACACGGAAGATCAAGAGACCCAGTACTTC. The chain joins TRBV20-1 to TRBJ2-5; D is uncertain. CDR1 and CDR2 from the germline V gene are DFQATT and SNEGSKA (reference sequence). CDR3 length: 13 amino acids. Trimming took off 6 bases at V and 2 bases at J, with 13 bases between the two ends.